This T cell receptor beta chain comes out of a study of early T cells in non-severe SARS-CoV-2 infection. Turning to the study itself: Chains stayed unpaired after sequencing of bulk RNA from unsorted whole blood.

Notes on this clonotype: The target antigen is unknown.

Overall study findings and caveats: Matching against VDJdb likely underestimated virus-specific expansions, favoring anti-spike CD8.

Germline values: CDR1 MDHEN, CDR2 SYDVKM. The CDR3 length is 15 residues. With 7 bases removed from V and 6 bases from J, the gap between germline ends came to 22 bases. As part of library construction, unique molecular identifiers were attached to individual cDNA molecules. From the 5' RACE reads, TCRdb called clonotypes with MiXCR, one entry per CDR3 protein. Of tens of thousands of distinct CDR3 sequences in the sample, 14% were seen once. The sequenced sample was whole blood. The sequence was collected from an adult who was a healthcare worker with PCR-confirmed SARS-CoV-2 infection or an uninfected control (not recorded which). The V gene is TRBV28, the J gene TRBJ2-7; D is tentatively TRBD1 or TRBD2 (6 bases each). CDR3 region: CASTPGVAARAEQYF. In DNA form, the CDR3 reads TGTGCCAGCACCCCAGGGGTAGCGGCACGGGCCGAGCAGTACTTC. Complete variable domain (other parts from reference TRBV28 and TRBJ2-7): DVKVTQSSRYLVKRTGEKVFLECVQDMDHENMFWYRQDPGLGLRLIYFSYDVKMKEKGDIPEGYSVSREKKERFSLILESASTNQTSMYLCASTPGVAARAEQYFGPGTRLTVT.